Listed here is a single TCR beta chain. The target antigen is unknown. Method: immunoSEQ multiplex PCR; TCRdb's copy keeps in-frame clones and lacks some. The repertoire holds tens of thousands of clones, with 75% to 90% as singletons. Time point defined: time of PML onset. Natalizumab-treated patients developed PML between roughly 16 and 60 months into natalizumab therapy. T3 blood samples were collected at the time of PML onset. The sample originates from a study of multiple sclerosis patients with progressive multifocal leukoencephalopathy. Findings and limits, study-wide: Most PML patients had lower entropy, suggesting less diverse TRB repertoires.

The sequencing here drew on PBMCs, taken from a patient treated with natalizumab. This TCR derives from a woman younger than 45 with progressive multifocal leukoencephalopathy.

CDR3 sequence: CASSSRDGGDEQYF. The CDR3 nucleotides read TGCGCCAGCAGCTCCAGGGACGGCGGGGACGAGCAGTACTTC. The chain carries TRBV5-1 and TRBJ2-7, with a possible D match to TRBD2 (6 bases). The germline V gene has CDR1 SGHRS and CDR2 YFSETQ. CDR3 length: 14 amino acids. The V and J ends lost 3 bases and 5 bases respectively, with 15 bases between them.